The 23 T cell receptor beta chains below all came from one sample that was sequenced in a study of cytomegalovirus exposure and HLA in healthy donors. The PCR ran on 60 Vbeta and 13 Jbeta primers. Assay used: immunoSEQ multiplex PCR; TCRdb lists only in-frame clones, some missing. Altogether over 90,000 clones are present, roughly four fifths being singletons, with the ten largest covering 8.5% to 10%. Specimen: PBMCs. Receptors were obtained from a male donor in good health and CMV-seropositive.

CDR3 bases: TGTGCCAGCAGCGAACAGGGGGCTAAGGCTGAAGCTTTCTTT. Translated: CASSEQGAKAEAFF. The chain carries TRBV28 and TRBJ1-1; TRBD1 agrees at 9 bases. Unmatched junction bases numbered 8, after V lost 6 bases and J lost 6 bases. The CDR3 has 14 amino acids. The germline V gene has CDR1 MDHEN and CDR2 SYDVKM.

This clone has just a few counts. The CDR3 DNA reads as TGTGCCAGCAGCTTGCCTGCGGGAGTACGCCACAATGAGCAGTTCTTC. This codes for CASSLPAGVRHNEQFF. This chain links TRBV7-9 with TRBJ2-1; 7 bases are a match to TRBD2. Unmatched junction bases numbered 10, after V lost 3 bases and J lost 5 bases. Germline V lookup: CDR1 SEHNR, CDR2 FQNEAQ (reference sequence). This CDR3 is 16 amino acids long.

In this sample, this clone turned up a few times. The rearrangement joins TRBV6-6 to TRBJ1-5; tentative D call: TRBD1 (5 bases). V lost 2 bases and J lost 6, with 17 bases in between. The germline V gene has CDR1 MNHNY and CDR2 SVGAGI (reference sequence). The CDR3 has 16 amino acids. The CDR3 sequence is CASSYPLRGQGQPQHF. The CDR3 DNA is TGTGCCAGCAGTTACCCCCTAAGGGGCCAGGGTCAGCCCCAGCATTTT.

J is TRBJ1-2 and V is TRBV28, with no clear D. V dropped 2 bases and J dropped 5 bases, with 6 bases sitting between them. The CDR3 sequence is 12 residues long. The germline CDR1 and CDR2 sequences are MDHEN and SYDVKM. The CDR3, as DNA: TGTGCCAGCAGTTTAATGAGATATGGCTACACCTTC. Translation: CASSLMRYGYTF.

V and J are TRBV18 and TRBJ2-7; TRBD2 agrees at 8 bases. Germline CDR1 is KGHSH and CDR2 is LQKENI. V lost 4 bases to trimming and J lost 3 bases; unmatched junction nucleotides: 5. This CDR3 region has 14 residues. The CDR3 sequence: CASSLSGGGYEQYF. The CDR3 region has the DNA TGTGCCAGCTCACTATCGGGAGGGGGCTACGAGCAGTACTTC.

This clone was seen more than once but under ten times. CDR3 loop: CASFKGAEASYNEQFF. The CDR3 DNA reads as TGCGCCAGCTTTAAGGGGGCGGAGGCCTCCTACAATGAGCAGTTCTTC. The V gene is TRBV5-1, the J gene TRBJ2-1, with TRBD1 identical over 7 bases. Germline-derived CDR1 and CDR2 are SGHRS and YFSETQ. The V and J ends lost 7 bases and 0 bases, in that order; junction bases with no gene match: 10. The length of the CDR3 is 16 residues. The complete variable domain, with remaining parts taken from reference TRBV5-1 and TRBJ2-1, reads KAGVTQTPRYLIKTRGQQVTLSCSPISGHRSVSWYQQTPGQGLQFLFEYFSETQRNKGNFPGRFSGRQFSNSRSEMNVSTLELGDSALYLCASFKGAEASYNEQFFGPGTRLTVL.

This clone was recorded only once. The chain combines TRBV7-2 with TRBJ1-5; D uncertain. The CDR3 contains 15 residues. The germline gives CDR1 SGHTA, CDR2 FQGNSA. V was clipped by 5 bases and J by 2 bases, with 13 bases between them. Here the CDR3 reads CASSREFMRNQPQHF. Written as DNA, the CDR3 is TGTGCCAGCAGCAGGGAGTTTATGCGCAATCAGCCCCAGCATTTT.

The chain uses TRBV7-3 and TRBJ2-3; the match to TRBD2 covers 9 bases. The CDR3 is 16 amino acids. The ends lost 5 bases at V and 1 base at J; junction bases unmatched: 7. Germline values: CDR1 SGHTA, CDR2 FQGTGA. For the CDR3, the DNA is TGTGCCAGCAGCCTACATAGCGGGGGCCGCACAGATACGCAGTATTTT. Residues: CASSLHSGGRTDTQYF.

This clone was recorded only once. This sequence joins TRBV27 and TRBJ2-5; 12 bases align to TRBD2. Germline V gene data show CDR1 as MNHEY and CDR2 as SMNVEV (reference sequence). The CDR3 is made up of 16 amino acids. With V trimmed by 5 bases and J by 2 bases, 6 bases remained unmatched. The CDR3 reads CASSKTSGGPQETQYF. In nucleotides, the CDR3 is TGTGCCAGCAGTAAGACTAGCGGGGGCCCTCAAGAGACCCAGTACTTC.

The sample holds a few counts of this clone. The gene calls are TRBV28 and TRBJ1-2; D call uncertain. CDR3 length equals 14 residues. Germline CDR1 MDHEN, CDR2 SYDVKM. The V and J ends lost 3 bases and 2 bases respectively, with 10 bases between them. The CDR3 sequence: CASSLSDLNYGYTF. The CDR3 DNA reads TGTGCCAGCAGTTTGTCTGATCTAAACTATGGCTACACCTTC.

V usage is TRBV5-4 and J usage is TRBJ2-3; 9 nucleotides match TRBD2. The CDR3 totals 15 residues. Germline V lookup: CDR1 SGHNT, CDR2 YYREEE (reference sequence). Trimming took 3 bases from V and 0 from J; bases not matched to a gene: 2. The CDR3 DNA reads TGTGCCAGCAGCTCGCTAGCGGGAAGCACAGATACGCAGTATTTT. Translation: CASSSLAGSTDTQYF. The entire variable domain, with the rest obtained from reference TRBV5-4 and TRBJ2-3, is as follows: ETGVTQSPTHLIKTRGQQVTLRCSSQSGHNTVSWYQQALGQGPQFIFQYYREEENGRGNFPPRFSGLQFPNYSSELNVNALELDDSALYLCASSSLAGSTDTQYFGPGTRLTVL.

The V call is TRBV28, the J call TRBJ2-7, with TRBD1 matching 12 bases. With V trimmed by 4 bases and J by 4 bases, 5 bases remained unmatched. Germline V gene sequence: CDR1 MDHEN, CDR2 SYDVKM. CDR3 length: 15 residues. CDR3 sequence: CASSSWDRGRYEQYF. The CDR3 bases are TGTGCCAGCAGTTCATGGGACAGGGGGCGTTACGAGCAGTACTTC. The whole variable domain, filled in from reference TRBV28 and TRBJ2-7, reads DVKVTQSSRYLVKRTGEKVFLECVQDMDHENMFWYRQDPGLGLRLIYFSYDVKMKEKGDIPEGYSVSREKKERFSLILESASTNQTSMYLCASSSWDRGRYEQYFGPGTRLTVT.

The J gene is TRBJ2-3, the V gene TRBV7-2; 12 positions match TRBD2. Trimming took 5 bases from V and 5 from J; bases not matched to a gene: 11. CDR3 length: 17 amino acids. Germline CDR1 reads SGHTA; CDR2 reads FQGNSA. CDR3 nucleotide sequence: TGTGCCAGCAGCCCAGTATTTCTAGCGGGAGGGGGAGATACGCAGTATTTT. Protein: CASSPVFLAGGGDTQYF.

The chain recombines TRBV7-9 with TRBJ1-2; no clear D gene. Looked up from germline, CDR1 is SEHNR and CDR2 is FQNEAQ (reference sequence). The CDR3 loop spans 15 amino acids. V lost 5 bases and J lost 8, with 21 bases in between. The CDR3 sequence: CASSPNRDTVRGYTF. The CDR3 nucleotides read TGTGCCAGCAGCCCAAATCGAGACACGGTCCGCGGCTACACCTTC.

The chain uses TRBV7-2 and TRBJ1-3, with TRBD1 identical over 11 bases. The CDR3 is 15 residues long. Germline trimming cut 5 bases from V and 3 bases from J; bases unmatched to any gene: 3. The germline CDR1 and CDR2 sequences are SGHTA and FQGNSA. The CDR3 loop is CASSGQGASGNTIYF. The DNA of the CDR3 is TGTGCCAGCAGCGGACAGGGGGCAAGTGGAAACACCATATATTTT. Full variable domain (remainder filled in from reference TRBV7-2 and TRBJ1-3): GAGVSQSPSNKVTEKGKDVELRCDPISGHTALYWYRQSLGQGLEFLIYFQGNSAPDKSGLPSDRFSAERTGGSVSTLTIQRTQQEDSAVYLCASSGQGASGNTIYFGEGSWLTVV.

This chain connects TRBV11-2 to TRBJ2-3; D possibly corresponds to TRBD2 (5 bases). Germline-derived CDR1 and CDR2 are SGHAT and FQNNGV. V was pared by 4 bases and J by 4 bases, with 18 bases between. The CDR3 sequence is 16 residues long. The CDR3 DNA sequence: TGTGCCAGCAGCTCGGGAAGTAGTTTACTCGCAGATACGCAGTATTTT. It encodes CASSSGSSLLADTQYF.

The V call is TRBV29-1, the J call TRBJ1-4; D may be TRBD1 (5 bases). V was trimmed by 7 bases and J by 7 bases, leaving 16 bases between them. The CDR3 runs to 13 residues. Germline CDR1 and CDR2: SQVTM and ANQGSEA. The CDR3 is CSATQGETEKLFF. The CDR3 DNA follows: TGCAGCGCCACCCAGGGTGAGACTGAAAAACTGTTTTTT. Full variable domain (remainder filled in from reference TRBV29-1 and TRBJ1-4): SAVISQKPSRDICQRGTSLTIQCQVDSQVTMMFWYRQQPGQSLTLIATANQGSEATYESGFVIDKFPISRPNLTFSTLTVSNMSPEDSSIYLCSATQGETEKLFFGSGTQLSVL.

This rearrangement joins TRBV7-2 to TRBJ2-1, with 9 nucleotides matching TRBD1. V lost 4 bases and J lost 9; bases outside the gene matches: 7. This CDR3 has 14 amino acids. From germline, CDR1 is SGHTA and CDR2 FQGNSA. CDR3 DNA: TGTGCCAGCAGCTCTGGACAGGGGTGGATTGAGCAGTTCTTC. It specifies CASSSGQGWIEQFF.

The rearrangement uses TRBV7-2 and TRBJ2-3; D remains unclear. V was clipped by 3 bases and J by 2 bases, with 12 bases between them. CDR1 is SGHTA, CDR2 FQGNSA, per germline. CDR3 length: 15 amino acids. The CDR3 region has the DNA TGTGCCAGCAGCTTCGGGTCCGCCCTCACAGATACGCAGTATTTT. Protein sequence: CASSFGSALTDTQYF.

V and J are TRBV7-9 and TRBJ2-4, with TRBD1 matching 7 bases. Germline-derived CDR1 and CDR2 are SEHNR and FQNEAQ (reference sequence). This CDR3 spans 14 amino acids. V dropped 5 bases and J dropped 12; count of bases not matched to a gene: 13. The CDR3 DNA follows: TGTGCCAGCAGCCTGTCCGTTCTGTGGGACAGTCAGTACTTC. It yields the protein CASSLSVLWDSQYF.

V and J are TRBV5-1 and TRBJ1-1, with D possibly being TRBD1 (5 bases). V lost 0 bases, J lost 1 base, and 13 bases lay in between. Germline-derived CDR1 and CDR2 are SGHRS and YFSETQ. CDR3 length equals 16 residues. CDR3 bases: TGCGCCAGCAGCTTGGGGGGCCGAGGAAGGAACACTGAAGCTTTCTTT. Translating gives CASSLGGRGRNTEAFF.

The CDR3 coding sequence is TGCAGTGCTAGCAGGGCATTCGGCTACACCTTC. Its translation is CSASRAFGYTF. This chain uses TRBV20-1 with TRBJ1-2; D possibly corresponds to TRBD1 (5 bases). The germline CDR1 and CDR2 sequences are DFQATT and SNEGSKA (reference sequence). This CDR3 comprises 11 residues. The V and J ends lost 3 bases and 8 bases respectively, with 10 bases between them.

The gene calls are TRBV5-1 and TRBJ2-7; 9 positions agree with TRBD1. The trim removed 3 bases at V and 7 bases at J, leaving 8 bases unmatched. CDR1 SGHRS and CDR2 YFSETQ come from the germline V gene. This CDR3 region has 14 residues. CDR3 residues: CASSSGTGMREQYF. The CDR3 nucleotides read TGCGCCAGCAGCTCAGGGACAGGGATGAGGGAGCAGTACTTC. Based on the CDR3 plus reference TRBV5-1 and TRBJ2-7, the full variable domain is KAGVTQTPRYLIKTRGQQVTLSCSPISGHRSVSWYQQTPGQGLQFLFEYFSETQRNKGNFPGRFSGRQFSNSRSEMNVSTLELGDSALYLCASSSGTGMREQYFGPGTRLTVT.